The source of this TCR beta chain is a study of regulatory T cells in long-lasting Graves disease. Time point: newly diagnosed GD, antithyroid drugs for less than 3 months. Extracted PBMC RNA gave rise to the TCR library. In Xi'an, China, an endocrinology department was the source of patients. Arm-PCR with iRepertoire HTBI primers amplified the CDR3 regions for these TCR beta libraries. Using its own MiXCR run on the multiplex PCR reads, TCRdb lists one record per CDR3 protein. The data contain about 420,000 distinct CDR3 sequences, about 16% of them singletons. This clonotype was detected many times. The data also belong to a second study, concerning T cells in Graves' hyperthyroidism and ophthalmopathy.

The sequenced sample was peripheral blood mononuclear cells (PBMCs), obtained at new diagnosis, from a patient treated with antithyroid drugs. This receptor was obtained from a woman aged 18-35 years with Graves disease.

The CDR3, as DNA: TGTGCCAGCAGACGCCTCGATGAGGCCCGCTCCTACAATGAGCAGTTCTTC. It specifies CASRRLDEARSYNEQFF. The chain is built from TRBV6-1 and TRBJ2-1; D remains unclear. This CDR3 contains 17 residues. The germline CDR1 and CDR2 sequences are MNHNS and SASEGT. Trimming removed 6 bases at V and 0 bases at J, with 18 bases between.